The rows below give T cell receptor beta chains drawn from one sample of a study of blood T cell repertoires in COVID-19. Data came from immunoSEQ multiplex PCR; TCRdb stores just in-frame clones and leaves some out. The sample comprises some 670,000 clones, around 90% of which are singletons, and approximately 0.3% rests with the top ten. Input material: peripheral blood. The receptors come from a woman aged 18 to 35 with acute or convalescent COVID-19. The CDR3 runs from the conserved cysteine through the conserved F or W. A D gene is named only where the DNA matches it firmly. Size is stated for part of the rows, as once, few or many counts, or as a class when the clone is expanded.

TRBV5-1	TRBJ1-2	12	.	.	CASSLGDYGYTF	TGCGCCAGCAGCTTGGGCGACTATGGCTACACCTTC
TRBV24-1	TRBJ2-2	17	.	TRBD1	CATSRTGGMSSTGELFF	TGTGCCACCAGTCGTACAGGGGGAATGTCTAGTACCGGGGAGCTGTTTTTT
TRBV18	TRBJ1-6	15	.	TRBD1	CASSPGDRGWSPLHF	TGTGCCAGCTCCCCCGGAGACAGGGGTTGGTCACCCCTCCACTTT
TRBV5-1	TRBJ2-7	17	.	TRBD2	CASSLGPSGDAPYEQYF	TGCGCCAGCAGCCTTGGGCCTAGCGGCGATGCGCCCTACGAGCAGTACTTC
TRBV9	TRBJ2-5	15	.	TRBD1	CASSPLLGQGETQYF	TGTGCCAGCAGCCCCCTATTGGGACAGGGGGAGACCCAGTACTTC
TRBV6-5	TRBJ1-1	13	.	.	CASTKTGSDTAFF	TGTGCCAGCACCAAAACAGGGTCCGACACAGCTTTCTTT
TRBV12-5	TRBJ2-6	12	.	TRBD1	CASGPGQGVLTF	TGTGCTAGTGGTCCAGGACAGGGAGTCCTGACTTTC
TRBV24-1	TRBJ1-5	22	.	.	CATGRSTPGMPAPRDSNQPQHF	TGTGCCACCGGTCGGTCTACCCCGGGAATGCCAGCCCCTCGGGATAGCAATCAGCCCCAGCATTTT
TRBV25-1	TRBJ1-6	13	.	.	CASSRQAYSPLHF	TGTGCCAGCAGTCGGCAGGCTTATTCACCCCTCCACTTT
TRBV4-2	TRBJ1-5	16	.	.	CASSRNRDQGNQPQHF	TGTGCCAGCAGCCGCAACAGGGATCAGGGCAATCAGCCCCAGCATTTT
TRBV6-5	TRBJ1-2	14	.	.	CASSPQGSNYGYTF	TGTGCCAGCAGTCCACAGGGTTCTAACTATGGCTACACCTTC
TRBV20-1	TRBJ2-3	10	.	.	CSALRDTQYF	TGCAGTGCTCTGCGGGATACGCAGTATTTT
TRBV13	TRBJ1-6	16	once	TRBD1	CASSSEYGQGKSPLHF	TGTGCCAGCAGCTCAGAATACGGACAGGGGAAATCACCCCTCCACTTT
TRBV10-3	TRBJ1-4	12	.	.	CAITRAEEKLFF	TGTGCCATCACCCGAGCGGAGGAAAAACTGTTTTTT
TRBV2	TRBJ2-1	13	.	TRBD2	CASAWGGSNEQFF	TGTGCCAGCGCATGGGGGGGGTCGAATGAGCAGTTCTTC
TRBV10-3	TRBJ1-2	14	.	.	CAIGGTTSNYGYTF	TGTGCCATAGGGGGGACTACCTCTAACTATGGCTACACCTTC
TRBV21-1	TRBJ2-1	17	.	.	CASSKLGPSFSYNEQFF	TGTGCCAGCAGCAAACTGGGGCCCAGTTTTTCCTACAATGAGCAGTTCTTC
TRBV11-2	TRBJ2-3	17	.	TRBD2	CASSSIAGGRLADTQYF	TGTGCCAGCAGCTCTATAGCGGGGGGGCGACTAGCAGATACGCAGTATTTT
TRBV2	TRBJ2-2	12	.	TRBD1	CARGQPLGELFF	TGTGCCAGGGGACAGCCTCTCGGGGAGCTGTTTTTT
TRBV5-1	TRBJ2-2	14	.	.	CASSRTANTGELFF	TGCGCCAGCAGCCGGACTGCGAACACCGGGGAGCTGTTTTTT
TRBV19	TRBJ2-3	14	once	.	CASRRDTNTDTQYF	TGTGCCAGTAGAAGGGACACCAACACAGATACGCAGTATTTT
TRBV5-5	TRBJ2-2	17	.	.	CASSLAGVVVSTGELFF	TGTGCCAGCAGCTTGGCGGGGGTAGTCGTCTCCACCGGGGAGCTGTTTTTT
TRBV7-9	TRBJ2-7	15	.	.	CASSLGQSPSYEQYF	TGTGCCAGCAGCTTAGGGCAGTCCCCATCGTACGAGCAGTACTTC
TRBV7-9	TRBJ1-1	13	.	.	CASSRGATGEAFF	TGTGCCAGCAGCCGTGGAGCAACAGGCGAAGCTTTCTTT
TRBV6-6	TRBJ2-7	15	.	TRBD1	CASSYPGTADYEQYF	TGTGCCAGCAGTTACCCGGGGACAGCAGACTACGAGCAGTACTTC
TRBV6-5	TRBJ1-4	14	.	.	CASSYSGYNEKLFF	TGTGCCAGCAGTTATTCGGGGTACAATGAAAAACTGTTTTTT
TRBV2	TRBJ1-3	13	few	.	CASVMGLGNTIYF	TGTGCCAGCGTAATGGGCCTTGGAAACACCATATATTTT
TRBV9	TRBJ1-1	14	.	TRBD1	CASSPRQGETEAFF	TGTGCCAGCAGCCCAAGACAGGGGGAAACTGAAGCTTTCTTT
TRBV24-1	TRBJ2-2	11	.	.	CATSVSGELFF	TGTGCCACCAGTGTCTCCGGGGAGCTGTTTTTT
TRBV7-6	TRBJ2-3	17	.	.	CASSLALPETSTDTQYF	TGTGCCAGCAGCTTAGCCCTCCCGGAGACTAGCACAGATACGCAGTATTTT
TRBV24-1	TRBJ2-2	16	.	.	CATSSPGRRNTGELFF	TGTGCCACCAGTTCCCCTGGGAGGAGAAACACCGGGGAGCTGTTTTTT
TRBV7-9	TRBJ1-1	15	few	.	CASSLAPSGGIEAFF	TGTGCCAGCAGCTTAGCGCCTTCGGGGGGAATTGAAGCTTTCTTT
TRBV6-2/TRBV6-3	TRBJ2-2	15	.	TRBD1	CASSRQGANTGELFF	TGTGCCAGCAGTAGACAGGGCGCGAACACCGGGGAGCTGTTTTTT
TRBV28	TRBJ2-1	16	.	TRBD1	CASRPAGTGSYNEQFF	TGTGCCAGCAGACCCGCAGGGACAGGATCCTACAATGAGCAGTTCTTC
TRBV5-1	TRBJ2-1	15	.	.	CASSLGQGPHNEQFF	TGCGCCAGCAGCTTGGGGCAGGGGCCACACAATGAGCAGTTCTTC
TRBV2	TRBJ1-1	14	.	.	CASKQDSKNTEAFF	TGTGCCAGCAAGCAGGACTCGAAAAACACTGAAGCTTTCTTT
TRBV5-1	TRBJ1-2	13	few	.	CASSDGQSYGYTF	TGCGCCAGCAGCGATGGACAGAGCTATGGCTACACCTTC
TRBV7-3	TRBJ1-2	14	.	TRBD1	CASSPTGTGEGYTF	TGTGCCAGCAGCCCGACCGGGACAGGGGAGGGCTACACCTTC
TRBV3-1/TRBV3-2	TRBJ1-3	17	.	.	CASSQDRTVISGNTIYF	TGTGCCAGCAGCCAAGATCGGACAGTAATCTCTGGAAACACCATATATTTT
TRBV19	TRBJ1-4	15	.	.	CASSRLPGRGEKLFF	TGTGCCAGTAGTCGATTACCGGGAAGAGGTGAAAAACTGTTTTTT
TRBV19	TRBJ2-3	12	once	TRBD2	CASGGAADTQYF	TGTGCCAGCGGGGGGGCCGCGGATACGCAGTATTTT
TRBV6-1	TRBJ2-2	17	.	TRBD1	CASSERQGFGNTGELFF	TGTGCCAGCAGTGAGCGACAGGGGTTTGGGAACACCGGGGAGCTGTTTTTT
TRBV2	TRBJ1-5	15	.	.	CASSDIRQGKQPQHF	TGTGCCAGCAGTGACATAAGGCAGGGAAAACAGCCCCAGCATTTT
TRBV10-3	TRBJ1-5	14	.	.	CAISADDRLGPQHF	TGTGCCATCAGCGCCGACGACAGGTTAGGACCCCAGCATTTT
TRBV13	TRBJ1-1	14	.	.	CASSPGQMNTEAFF	TGTGCCAGCAGCCCCGGACAGATGAACACTGAAGCTTTCTTT
TRBV6-4	TRBJ2-3	15	.	TRBD2	CASSGYGGTTDTQYF	TGTGCCAGCAGCGGTTACGGGGGGACCACAGATACGCAGTATTTT
TRBV18	TRBJ1-5	14	.	.	CASSDGGWDQPQHF	TGTGCCAGCTCAGACGGGGGATGGGATCAGCCCCAGCATTTT
TRBV10-2	TRBJ2-1	14	.	.	CASSELPSYNEQFF	TGCGCCAGCAGTGAACTGCCCTCCTACAATGAGCAGTTCTTC
TRBV7-7	TRBJ2-1	15	.	TRBD1	CASSPGQGSYNEQFF	TGTGCCAGCAGCCCGGGACAGGGTTCCTACAATGAGCAGTTCTTC
TRBV7-9	TRBJ2-7	13	few	.	CASSLAQGYEQYF	TGTGCCAGCAGCTTAGCACAGGGCTACGAGCAGTACTTC
TRBV4-2	TRBJ2-7	16	.	.	CASSQDLQATAYEQYF	TGTGCCAGCAGCCAAGATCTTCAGGCGACAGCCTACGAGCAGTACTTC
TRBV5-4	TRBJ2-3	12	.	.	CASSLATDTQYF	TGTGCCAGCAGCTTAGCGACAGATACGCAGTATTTT
TRBV6-4	TRBJ2-3	13	.	.	CASSDTVTDTQYF	TGTGCCAGCAGTGATACGGTCACAGATACGCAGTATTTT
TRBV7-2	TRBJ1-2	17	.	.	CASSPKRGSPALYGYTF	TGTGCCAGCAGCCCCAAGCGGGGTTCGCCAGCCCTCTATGGCTACACCTTC
TRBV29-1	TRBJ1-5	12	.	.	CSVVEGGEPQHF	TGCAGCGTTGTGGAAGGAGGGGAGCCCCAGCATTTT
TRBV18	TRBJ2-7	15	.	TRBD2	CASSRTSGGRYEQYF	TGTGCCAGCTCCCGGACTAGCGGGGGACGCTACGAGCAGTACTTC
TRBV6-2/TRBV6-3	TRBJ2-7	13	.	.	CASSLAPPYEQYF	TGTGCCAGCAGCCTAGCCCCCCCCTACGAGCAGTACTTC
TRBV7-2	TRBJ1-3	15	.	.	CASSLVPGVGNTIYF	TGTGCCAGCAGCTTAGTTCCCGGGGTCGGAAACACCATATATTTT
TRBV6-6	TRBJ2-3	13	.	.	CASSYATEGTQYF	TGTGCCAGCAGTTACGCCACTGAGGGTACGCAGTATTTT
TRBV24-1	TRBJ1-2	14	.	TRBD1	CATSDPGGNYGYTF	TGTGCCACCAGTGATCCAGGGGGCAACTATGGCTACACCTTC